The text below deals with one T cell receptor beta chain. Trimming stripped 1 base from V and 2 bases from J, with 12 bases between. The CDR3 is 15 amino acids. The germline V gene has CDR1 SGHRS and CDR2 YFSETQ. These data come from a study of blood T cell repertoires in COVID-19. Study-wide context: There were acute and convalescent COVID-19 samples, and they came from the United States, Italy and Spain. From T cells, B-cell-depleted T cells, or PBMCs came the material, which was cDNA or gDNA.

How the authors handled the data: Scientists estimated how many nucleated cells there were by amplifying reference gene primers. Clones were read by immunoSEQ multiplex PCR, and TCRdb kept only the in-frame ones, dropping some. From that table come the V and J calls and clone size; the DNA was used to work out D and trimming. This repertoire shows under 90,000 clones, around nine tenths found once; its top ten account for 5% to 5.5%. The chain employs TRBV5-1 and TRBJ1-2; tentatively, D is TRBD1 (5 bases). What was sequenced was peripheral blood. This TCR came from a man aged 60 to 75 with acute or convalescent COVID-19. Here the CDR3 DNA reads TGCGCCAGCAGCTTGAATGGGGGGAACAACTATGGCTACACCTTC. Protein product: CASSLNGGNNYGYTF.